This TCR beta chain was sequenced for a study of regulatory T cells in long-lasting Graves disease. The time point here: newly diagnosed GD, antithyroid drugs for less than 3 months. From PBMCs, RNA was extracted and then used to make the TCR library. According to the study, TCR beta libraries were built with iRepertoire HTBI primers and CDR3-region Arm-PCR. TCRdb re-called the multiplex PCR reads with MiXCR, one entry per CDR3 protein. Found here are about 470,000 distinct CDR3 sequences, about 16% of them singletons; the top ten hold 12%. Germline trimming cut 5 bases from V and 0 bases from J; bases unmatched to any gene: 8. Germline V gene sequence: CDR1 ENHRY, CDR2 SYGVKD. This CDR3 is built from 16 residues. This sample was also put to use in a study of T cells in Graves' hyperthyroidism and ophthalmopathy.

Sequenced here: peripheral blood mononuclear cells (PBMCs), sampled at new diagnosis, from a patient treated with antithyroid drugs. The clonotype comes from a middle-aged man with Graves disease. This chain uses TRBV10-3 with TRBJ1-1; 8 nucleotides line up with TRBD1. Here the CDR3 DNA reads TGTGCCATCAGTCCGGAGACAGGGGCTCTGAACACTGAAGCTTTCTTT. Its protein is CAISPETGALNTEAFF.